These 4 T cell receptor beta chains came from one sample sequenced in a study of T cells after yellow fever vaccination. TCRdb re-analysed the 5' RACE reads in MiXCR, keeping a single row per CDR3 protein. The sample records about 430,000 distinct CDR3 sequences, around 20% being singletons. The source material was PBMCs, sampled before the yellow fever booster vaccination. These receptors all come from a man aged 18 to 30 who received the YFV17D yellow fever vaccine.

Only a few counts were recorded for this clonotype. The chain has TRBV7-9 and TRBJ2-7; TRBD1 matches 9 bases. V gave up 4 bases and J gave up 3 bases; unmatched junction bases: 4. Germline V gene sequence: CDR1 SEHNR, CDR2 FQNEAQ (reference sequence). The CDR3 extends over 14 amino acids. CDR3 in DNA: TGTGCCAGCAGCTCTCGGGACAGGGTCTACGAGCAGTACTTC. It yields the protein CASSSRDRVYEQYF. Variable domain in full (rest from reference TRBV7-9 and TRBJ2-7): DTGVSQNPRHKITKRGQNVTFRCDPISEHNRLYWYRQTLGQGPEFLTYFQNEAQLEKSRLLSDRFSAERPKGSFSTLEIQRTEQGDSAMYLCASSSRDRVYEQYFGPGTRLTVT.

This sequence joins TRBV20-1 and TRBJ2-1; D unclear. Germline loops: CDR1 DFQATT, CDR2 SNEGSKA (reference sequence). CDR3 length: 14 residues. V was pared by 1 base and J by 4 bases, with 11 bases between. The CDR3 nucleotides read TGCAGTGCTAGAGGGGCAGAGACTTACAATGAGCAGTTCTTC. Translation gives CSARGAETYNEQFF.

The chain carries TRBV7-2 and TRBJ1-5, with 7 bases fitting TRBD1. The CDR3 spans 14 residues. J was trimmed by 4 bases and V by 5 bases; bases with no gene match: 5. Germline CDR1 SGHTA, CDR2 FQGNSA. CDR3 nucleotide sequence: TGTGCCAGCAGCCAGGGGGGATTGAATCAGCCCCAGCATTTT. It is translated as CASSQGGLNQPQHF.

CDR3 DNA: TGTGCCAGCAGCTCCGGGACAGTGTACGAGCAGTACGTC. Encoded protein: CASSSGTVYEQYV. J is TRBJ2-7 and V is TRBV5-6, with 7 nucleotides matching TRBD1. J lost 4 bases, V lost 3 bases, and 4 bases had no gene match. Looked up from germline, CDR1 is SGHDT and CDR2 is YYEEEE. The CDR3 has 13 amino acids.